This is a list of T cell receptor beta chains from one sample in a study of cytomegalovirus exposure and HLA in healthy donors. The protocol was immunoSEQ multiplex PCR, while the TCRdb copy is restricted to in-frame clones and leaves out a portion. Here the sample spans some 170,000 clones, about two thirds being singletons. The material sequenced was PBMCs. The receptors were gathered from a human donor in good health. The CDR3 runs from the conserved cysteine through the conserved F or W. A D gene is named only where the DNA matches it firmly. Only part of the rows carry a size: once, few, many, or a class if the clone is expanded.

j_call d_call v_call clone_size cdr3_aa cdr3_nt
TRBJ1-1 NA TRBV10-3 NA CAISESGRPTTEAFF TGTGCCATCAGTGAGTCAGGCAGGCCGACCACTGAAGCTTTCTTT
TRBJ2-7 NA TRBV19 few CASRGSYEQYF TGTGCCAGCAGGGGCTCCTACGAGCAGTACTTC
TRBJ1-4 NA TRBV29-1 NA CSVEGGLPFNEKLFF TGCAGCGTTGAAGGGGGACTTCCGTTTAATGAAAAACTGTTTTTT
TRBJ2-7 TRBD2 TRBV4-1 NA CASSQESTREGYEQYF TGCGCCAGCAGCCAAGAATCGACGCGGGAGGGCTACGAGCAGTACTTC
TRBJ1-2 NA TRBV28 NA CASSSTGYVDGYTF TGTGCCAGCAGTTCTACAGGGTATGTGGACGGCTACACCTTC
TRBJ2-1 NA TRBV14 few CASSPEAGDYNEQFF TGTGCCAGCAGCCCCGAGGCAGGGGACTACAATGAGCAGTTCTTC
TRBJ2-7 TRBD2 TRBV5-4 NA CASSWGRGASYEQYF TGTGCCAGCAGCTGGGGGCGGGGGGCCTCCTACGAGCAGTACTTC
TRBJ1-1 NA TRBV6-6 NA CASTPRQGRVTEAFF TGTGCCAGCACTCCCCGCCAGGGAAGGGTGACTGAAGCTTTCTTT
TRBJ2-5 NA TRBV29-1 NA CRAGYQETQYF TGCAGGGCAGGTTACCAAGAGACCCAGTACTTC
TRBJ1-2 TRBD1 TRBV5-1 NA CASSWGQGVYGYTF TGCGCCAGCAGCTGGGGACAGGGGGTCTATGGCTACACCTTC
TRBJ2-5 TRBD2 TRBV29-1 few CSAPILPTSTQETQYF TGCAGCGCCCCGATACTTCCGACTAGCACCCAAGAGACCCAGTACTTC
TRBJ1-2 NA TRBV6-4 few CASSDSNRGPALGGYTF TGTGCCAGCAGTGACTCGAATAGAGGCCCCGCGCTTGGTGGCTACACCTTC
TRBJ1-1 NA TRBV6-5 few CASSKQGGNTEAFF TGTGCCAGCAGTAAACAGGGCGGGAACACTGAAGCTTTCTTT
TRBJ2-3 NA TRBV11-3 NA CASSLSSGTDTQYF TGTGCCAGCAGCTTATCCTCGGGCACAGATACGCAGTATTTT
TRBJ2-7 TRBD1 TRBV4-1 few CASSHPGQGSSYEQYF TGCGCCAGCAGCCACCCTGGACAGGGGAGCTCCTACGAGCAGTACTTC
TRBJ2-1 NA TRBV7-9 NA CASSLTVSYNEQFF TGTGCCAGCAGCTTGACAGTCTCCTACAATGAGCAGTTCTTC
TRBJ2-5 NA TRBV18 NA CASSPVPETQYF TGTGCCAGCTCACCCGTTCCCGAGACCCAGTACTTC
TRBJ2-1 TRBD2 TRBV12-5 NA CASGLGLAGGTRDEQFF TGTGCTAGTGGTTTGGGGCTAGCGGGGGGGACTAGGGATGAGCAGTTCTTC
TRBJ1-6 TRBD1 TRBV6-5 NA CASSYDRDTPLHF TGTGCCAGCAGTTACGACAGGGATACACCCCTCCACTTT
TRBJ2-7 TRBD2 TRBV7-3 NA CASSLTLGTSGGMSSYEQYF TGTGCCAGCAGCTTAACCCTTGGGACTAGCGGGGGGATGAGCTCCTACGAGCAGTACTTC
TRBJ1-1 NA TRBV9 NA CASSPGGVHTEAFF TGTGCCAGCAGCCCGGGGGGGGTACACACTGAAGCTTTCTTT
TRBJ2-7 TRBD1 TRBV2 NA CASSEAEDRGDYEQYF TGTGCCAGCAGTGAAGCTGAGGACAGGGGTGACTACGAGCAGTACTTC
TRBJ2-2 TRBD1 TRBV4-1 NA CASSPRTGDTGELFF TGCGCCAGCAGCCCCAGGACAGGGGATACCGGGGAGCTGTTTTTT
TRBJ1-2 NA TRBV9 NA CASSERRGIDGYTF TGTGCCAGCAGCGAGCGCAGGGGCATCGATGGCTACACCTTC
TRBJ1-5 TRBD1 TRBV19 once CASSPRPGTGGQPQHF TGTGCCAGTAGTCCTCGCCCCGGGACAGGGGGACAGCCCCAGCATTTT
TRBJ1-5 NA TRBV19 NA CASSISAYQPQHF TGTGCCAGTAGTATTTCCGCGTATCAGCCCCAGCATTTT
TRBJ2-3 NA TRBV18 few CASSRVSVFTDTQYF TGTGCCAGCTCACGTGTTAGCGTGTTCACAGATACGCAGTATTTT
TRBJ2-7 TRBD2 TRBV4-1 NA CASSQGTSGGYEQYF TGCGCCAGCAGCCAAGGGACTAGCGGGGGGTACGAGCAGTACTTC
TRBJ2-2 TRBD1 TRBV10-3 few CAISESLGRGRGMAGELFF TGTGCCATCAGTGAGTCCCTGGGCAGGGGGCGCGGTATGGCCGGGGAGCTGTTTTTT
TRBJ2-4 TRBD2 TRBV6-5 NA CASSRTSGGGIQYF TGTGCCAGCAGTCGAACTAGCGGGGGGGGCATTCAGTACTTC
TRBJ2-7 NA TRBV7-2 few CASSLAPRPDEQYF TGTGCCAGCAGCTTAGCGCCTAGACCCGACGAGCAGTACTTC
TRBJ1-2 TRBD1 TRBV5-1 NA CASSSGQGHGYTF TGCGCCAGCAGTTCAGGACAGGGGCATGGCTACACCTTC
TRBJ1-2 TRBD1 TRBV6-5 few CASSQGQGLHGYTF TGTGCCAGCAGCCAGGGACAGGGGCTTCATGGCTACACCTTC
TRBJ1-6 NA TRBV2 NA CASRPENSGPYYNSPLHF TGTGCCAGCAGGCCGGAAAACAGTGGCCCTTACTATAATTCACCCCTCCACTTT
TRBJ2-7 NA TRBV4-1 NA CASSQGASYEQYF TGCGCCAGCAGCCAGGGGGCTTCCTACGAGCAGTACTTC
TRBJ1-1 TRBD1 TRBV7-9 few CASSLQGANTEAFF TGTGCCAGCAGCTTACAGGGGGCAAACACTGAAGCTTTCTTT
TRBJ1-1 NA TRBV6-5 NA CANKRRTENTEAFF TGTGCCAACAAACGCCGGACAGAGAACACTGAAGCTTTCTTT
TRBJ1-1 TRBD1 TRBV27 once CASSWTGNTEAFF TGTGCCAGCAGCTGGACAGGGAACACTGAAGCTTTCTTT
TRBJ1-2 NA TRBV10-2 once CATGGGRGETDGDSDYGYTF TGCGCCACCGGGGGGGGCAGGGGCGAGACGGACGGGGACTCGGACTATGGCTACACCTTC
TRBJ1-6 NA TRBV30 NA CAWSGRDNSPLHF TGTGCCTGGAGTGGGCGGGATAATTCACCCCTCCACTTT
TRBJ1-2 NA TRBV5-6 NA CASSQQGSFTYGYTF TGTGCCAGCAGCCAGCAGGGATCCTTCACCTATGGCTACACCTTC
TRBJ1-6 NA TRBV11-2 NA CASSLTGPYNSPLHF TGTGCCAGCAGCTTAACAGGACCCTATAATTCACCCCTCCACTTT
TRBJ1-4 TRBD1 TRBV6-5 NA CASSLTGATNEKLFF TGTGCCAGCAGTTTAACAGGGGCAACTAATGAAAAACTGTTTTTT
TRBJ2-1 NA TRBV5-1 NA CASSLGQGLIYNEQFF TGCGCCAGCAGCCTAGGGCAGGGGCTGATCTACAATGAGCAGTTCTTC
TRBJ1-2 TRBD1 TRBV11-2 NA CASSLTRTGGYHTNYGYTF TGTGCCAGCAGCTTAACCCGGACAGGGGGCTACCATACTAACTATGGCTACACCTTC
TRBJ1-2 NA TRBV15 NA CATSRDPSYGYTF TGTGCCACCAGCAGAGATCCGTCCTATGGCTACACCTTC
TRBJ1-1 TRBD1 TRBV27 NA CASRLFGTGISPNTEAFF TGTGCCAGCAGACTTTTCGGGACAGGGATCTCCCCGAACACTGAAGCTTTCTTT